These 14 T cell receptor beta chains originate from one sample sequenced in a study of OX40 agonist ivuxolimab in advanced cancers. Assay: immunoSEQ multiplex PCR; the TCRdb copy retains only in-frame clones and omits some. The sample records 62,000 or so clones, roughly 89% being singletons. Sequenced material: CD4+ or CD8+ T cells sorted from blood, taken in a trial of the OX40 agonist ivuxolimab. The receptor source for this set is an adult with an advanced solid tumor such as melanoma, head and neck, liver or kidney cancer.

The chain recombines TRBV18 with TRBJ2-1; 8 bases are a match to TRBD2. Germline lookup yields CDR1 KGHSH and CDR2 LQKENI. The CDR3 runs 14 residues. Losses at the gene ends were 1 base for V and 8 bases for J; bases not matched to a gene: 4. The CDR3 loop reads CASSPRAGGDEQFF. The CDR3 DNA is TGTGCCAGCTCACCACGGGCGGGAGGTGATGAGCAGTTCTTC.

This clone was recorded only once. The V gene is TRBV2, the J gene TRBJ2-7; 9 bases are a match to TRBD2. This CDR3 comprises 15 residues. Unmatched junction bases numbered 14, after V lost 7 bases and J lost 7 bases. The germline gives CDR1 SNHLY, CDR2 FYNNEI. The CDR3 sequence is CASKERLAGAGEQYF. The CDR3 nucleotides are TGTGCCAGCAAAGAAAGGTTAGCGGGAGCGGGGGAGCAGTACTTC. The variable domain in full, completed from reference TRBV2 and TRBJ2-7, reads EPEVTQTPSHQVTQMGQEVILRCVPISNHLYFYWYRQILGQKVEFLVSFYNNEISEKSEIFDDQFSVERPDGSNFTLKIRSTKLEDSAMYFCASKERLAGAGEQYFGPGTRLTVT.

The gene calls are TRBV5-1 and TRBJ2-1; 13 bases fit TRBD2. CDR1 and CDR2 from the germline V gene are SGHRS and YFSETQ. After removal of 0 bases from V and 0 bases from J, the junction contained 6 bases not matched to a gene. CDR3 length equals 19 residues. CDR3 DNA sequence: TGCGCCAGCAGCTTGGTGGGACTAGCGGGGCTAAGCTCCTACAATGAGCAGTTCTTC. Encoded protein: CASSLVGLAGLSSYNEQFF.

The CDR3 region has the DNA TGTGCCAGCAGCGTTTCTCAAGGGAGGACAGATACGCAGTATTTT. It yields the protein CASSVSQGRTDTQYF. The J gene is TRBJ2-3, the V gene TRBV9; weak D call: TRBD2 (6 bases). This CDR3 is 15 amino acids long. CDR1 and CDR2 (germline): SGDLS, YYNGEE. V lost 2 bases and J lost 3, with 13 bases in between.

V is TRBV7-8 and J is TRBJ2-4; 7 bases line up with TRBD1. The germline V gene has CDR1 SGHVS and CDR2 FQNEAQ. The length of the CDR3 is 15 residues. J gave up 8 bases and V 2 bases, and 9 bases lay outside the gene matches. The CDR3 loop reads CASSLRRAGGDIQYF. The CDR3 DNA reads TGTGCCAGCAGCTTAAGGAGAGCAGGGGGAGACATTCAGTACTTC.

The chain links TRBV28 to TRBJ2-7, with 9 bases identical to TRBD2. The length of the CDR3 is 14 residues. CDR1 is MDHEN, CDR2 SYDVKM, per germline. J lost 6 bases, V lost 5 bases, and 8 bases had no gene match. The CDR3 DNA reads TGTGCCAGCAGTCACGGGACTAGCCCCCTCGAGCAGTACTTC. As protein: CASSHGTSPLEQYF.

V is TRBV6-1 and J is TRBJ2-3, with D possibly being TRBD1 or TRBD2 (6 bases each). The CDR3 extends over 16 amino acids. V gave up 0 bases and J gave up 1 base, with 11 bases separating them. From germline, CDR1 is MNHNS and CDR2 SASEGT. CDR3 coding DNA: TGTGCCAGCAGTGAAGCTGGGGGGCTGGGCACAGATACGCAGTATTTT. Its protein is CASSEAGGLGTDTQYF.

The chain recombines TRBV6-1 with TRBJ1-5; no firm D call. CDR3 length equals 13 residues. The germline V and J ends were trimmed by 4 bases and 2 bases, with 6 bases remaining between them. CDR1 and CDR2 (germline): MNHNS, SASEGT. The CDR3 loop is CASSVWGNQPQHF. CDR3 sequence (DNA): TGTGCCAGCAGTGTGTGGGGCAATCAGCCCCAGCATTTT.

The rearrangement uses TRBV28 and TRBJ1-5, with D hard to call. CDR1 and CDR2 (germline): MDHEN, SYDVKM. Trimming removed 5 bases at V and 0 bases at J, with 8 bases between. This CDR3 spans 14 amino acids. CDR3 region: CASSRRTSNQPQHF. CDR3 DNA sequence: TGTGCCAGCAGTCGACGGACTAGCAATCAGCCCCAGCATTTT.

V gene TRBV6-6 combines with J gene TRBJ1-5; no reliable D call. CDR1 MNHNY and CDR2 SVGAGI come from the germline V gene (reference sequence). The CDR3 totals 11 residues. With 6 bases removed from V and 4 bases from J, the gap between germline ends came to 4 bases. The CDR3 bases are TGTGCCAGCAGAACGAATCAGCCCCAGCATTTT. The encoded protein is CASRTNQPQHF.

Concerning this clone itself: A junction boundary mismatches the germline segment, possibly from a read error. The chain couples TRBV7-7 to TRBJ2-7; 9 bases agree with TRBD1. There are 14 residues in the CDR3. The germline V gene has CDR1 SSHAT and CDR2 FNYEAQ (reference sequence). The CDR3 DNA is TGTGCTAGCAGCCCCGGACAGGGGAACTACGAGCAGTACTTC. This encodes CASSPGQGNYEQYF.

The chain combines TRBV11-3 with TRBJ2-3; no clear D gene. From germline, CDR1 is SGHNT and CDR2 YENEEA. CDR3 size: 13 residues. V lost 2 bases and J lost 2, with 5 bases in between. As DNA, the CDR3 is TGTGCCAGCAGCTTAAGGACCACAGATACGCAGTATTTT. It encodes CASSLRTTDTQYF. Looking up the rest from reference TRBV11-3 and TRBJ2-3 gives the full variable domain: EAGVVQSPRYKIIEKKQPVAFWCNPISGHNTLYWYLQNLGQGPELLIRYENEEAVDDSQLPKDRFSAERLKGVDSTLKIQPAELGDSAVYLCASSLRTTDTQYFGPGTRLTVL.

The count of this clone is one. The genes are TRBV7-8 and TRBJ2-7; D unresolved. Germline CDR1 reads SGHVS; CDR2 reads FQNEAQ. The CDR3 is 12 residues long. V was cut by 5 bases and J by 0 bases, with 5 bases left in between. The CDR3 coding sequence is TGTGCCAGCAGCCTCAACTCCTACGAGCAGTACTTC. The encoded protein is CASSLNSYEQYF.

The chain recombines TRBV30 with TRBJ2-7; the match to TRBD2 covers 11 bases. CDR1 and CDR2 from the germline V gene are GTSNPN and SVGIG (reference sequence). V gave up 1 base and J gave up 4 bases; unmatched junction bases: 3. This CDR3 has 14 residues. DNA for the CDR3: TGTGCCTGGAGTGGGTCTAGCGGGAGGTACGAGCAGTACTTC. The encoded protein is CAWSGSSGRYEQYF.